The 27 T cell receptor beta chains below come from one sample, sequenced in a study of blood T cell repertoires in COVID-19 (dated by TCRdb to the early 2020s). The library was obtained by the immunoSEQ multiplex PCR assay. In its TCRdb copy, this immuneACCESS table keeps in-frame sequences only and misses some clones. Where compared with another copy, unresolved V genes explain less than half of these, and the others have no known cause. Present in this sample are about 200,000 clones, approximately 80% of which were seen just once. The ten largest clones represent roughly 30% of the sample. The specimen was peripheral blood. Receptors originate from a man aged 40-55 years with acute or convalescent COVID-19.

The chain is built from TRBV7-3 and TRBJ1-2, with TRBD1 as a possible D gene (6 bases). The CDR3 runs 14 residues. Germline CDR1 and CDR2: SGHTA and FQGTGA. V was clipped by 0 bases and J by 3 bases, with 8 bases between them. The CDR3 spells CASSLTGTYYGYTF. As DNA, the CDR3 is TGTGCCAGCAGCTTAACCGGGACATACTATGGCTACACCTTC. The whole variable domain, remainder taken from reference TRBV7-3 and TRBJ1-2, is GAGVSQTPSNKVTEKGKYVELRCDPISGHTALYWYRQSLGQGPEFLIYFQGTGAADDSGLPNDRFFAVRPEGSVSTLKIQRTERGDSAVYLCASSLTGTYYGYTFGSGTRLTVV.

This chain uses TRBV6-5 with TRBJ2-3, with 7 bases identical to TRBD2. CDR1 and CDR2 (germline): MNHEY, SVGAGI. After removal of 7 bases from V and 5 bases from J, the junction contained 12 bases not matched to a gene. This CDR3 has 15 amino acids. CDR3 in DNA: TGTGCCAGCACACCTTGGGGCGGGAGTAGAGATACGCAGTATTTT. Protein product: CASTPWGGSRDTQYF.

This clone was counted only a few times. V gene TRBV9 combines with J gene TRBJ2-2; weak D call: TRBD2 (6 bases). CDR1 and CDR2 (germline): SGDLS, YYNGEE. V lost 8 bases and J 7 bases, leaving 21 bases between the germline ends. The CDR3 sequence is 15 residues long. The CDR3 region is CASTLGRGFGGELFF. The CDR3 nucleotides read TGTGCCAGTACTCTCGGGAGAGGGTTCGGCGGGGAGCTGTTTTTT.

V gene TRBV27 combines with J gene TRBJ1-5; a possible D gene is TRBD1 (5 bases). Germline V CDR1 and CDR2: MNHEY, SMNVEV (reference sequence). This CDR3 has 14 residues. V shed 6 bases and J shed 0 bases, with 9 bases lying between them. The CDR3 sequence is CASRQEYSNQPQHF. CDR3 nucleotide sequence: TGTGCCAGCAGACAGGAGTATAGCAATCAGCCCCAGCATTTT.

This clone was counted once. This CDR3 reads CASSTKTSRTSYEQYF. The CDR3 DNA follows: TGTGCCAGTAGTACAAAGACTAGCCGAACCTCCTACGAGCAGTACTTC. The genes are TRBV19 and TRBJ2-7; TRBD2 agrees at 7 bases. There are 16 residues in the CDR3. The V gene end was trimmed by 4 bases and the J gene end by 0 bases; junction bases not matched to a gene: 9. From germline, CDR1 is LNHDA and CDR2 SQIVND (reference sequence).

This clone was counted many times. The chain combines TRBV19 with TRBJ1-2; D is undetermined. Germline V gene lookup returns CDR1 LNHDA and CDR2 SQIVND (reference sequence). The V gene lost 3 bases and the J gene lost 2 bases, with 10 bases spanning the gap. The CDR3 is 14 residues long. The CDR3 here is CASSMSLSNYGYTF. The DNA of the CDR3 is TGTGCCAGTAGTATGAGTCTCTCAAACTATGGCTACACCTTC.

The V call is TRBV9, the J call TRBJ1-4, with a tentative D call TRBD1 (5 bases). CDR1 is SGDLS, CDR2 YYNGEE, per germline. This CDR3 region has 13 residues. The ends were cut back, 4 bases at V and 7 bases at J, with 11 bases in the middle. The CDR3 loop is CASSSGGSEKLFF. As DNA, the CDR3 is TGTGCCAGCAGCTCGGGGGGTAGTGAAAAACTGTTTTTT.

CDR3 nucleotide sequence: TGTGCCAGCAGACTTCGATCGACTAATGAAAAACTGTTTTTT. Encoded protein: CASRLRSTNEKLFF. This chain connects TRBV6-5 to TRBJ1-4; D gene unclear. The CDR3 has 14 residues. Trimming shortened V by 6 bases and J by 2 bases, and 10 bases separated the two germline ends. The germline gives CDR1 MNHEY, CDR2 SVGAGI.

CDR3 loop: CSVVPGEAYGYTF. As DNA, the CDR3 is TGCAGCGTTGTTCCGGGTGAGGCTTATGGCTACACCTTC. This chain connects TRBV29-1 to TRBJ1-2; D not resolved. The CDR3 contains 13 residues. From germline, CDR1 is SQVTM and CDR2 ANQGSEA. Trimming took off 4 bases at V and 5 bases at J, with 14 bases between the two ends.

The V and J genes are TRBV5-6 and TRBJ2-7; 7 nucleotides align to TRBD1. With V trimmed by 4 bases and J by 4 bases, 5 bases remained unmatched. The CDR3 spans 13 residues. Germline lookup yields CDR1 SGHDT and CDR2 YYEEEE. This CDR3 is CASSDRVLYEQYF. CDR3 nucleotides: TGTGCCAGCAGCGACAGGGTCTTGTACGAGCAGTACTTC.

This clone was counted once. J is TRBJ2-1 and V is TRBV29-1, with TRBD1 matching 10 bases. Germline-derived CDR1 and CDR2 are SQVTM and ANQGSEA. The V and J ends lost 8 bases and 6 bases, in that order; junction bases with no gene match: 7. The CDR3 covers 13 residues. The CDR3 is CSLRQGASNEQFF. The CDR3 nucleotides read TGCAGCTTACGACAGGGGGCGAGCAATGAGCAGTTCTTC.

The chain combines TRBV30 with TRBJ2-2; D call uncertain. V was pared by 1 base and J by 1 base, with 7 bases between. Germline V gene data show CDR1 as GTSNPN and CDR2 as SVGIG (reference sequence). This CDR3 is built from 14 residues. In DNA form, the CDR3 reads TGTGCCTGGAGTGGAGGCCTGAACACCGGGGAGCTGTTTTTT. Translating gives CAWSGGLNTGELFF.

This chain links TRBV4-2 with TRBJ2-1; 12 nucleotides align to TRBD2. CDR3 length equals 19 residues. Germline CDR1 and CDR2: LGHNA and YNFKEQ. V shed 0 bases and J 1 base; nucleotides not matched to a gene: 7. As DNA, the CDR3 is TGTGCCAGCAGCCAAGATCCACTAGCGGGAGGAGCGTCCTACAATGAGCAGTTCTTC. This encodes CASSQDPLAGGASYNEQFF.

The V and J genes are TRBV6-2 or TRBV6-3 and TRBJ2-7, with 9 nucleotides matching TRBD1. The V gene end was trimmed by 4 bases and the J gene end by 1 base; junction bases not matched to a gene: 2. Germline CDR1 and CDR2: MNHEY and SVGEGT. The CDR3 spans 14 residues. CDR3 nucleotide sequence: TGTGCCAGCAGTTTTGGGACAGGGTCCTACGAGCAGTACTTC. Translated, it gives CASSFGTGSYEQYF.

The rearrangement joins TRBV10-3 to TRBJ2-7; TRBD1 matches 9 bases. Germline trimming cut 11 bases from V and 6 bases from J; bases unmatched to any gene: 8. The CDR3 spans 12 residues. CDR1 ENHRY and CDR2 SYGVKD come from the germline V gene. The CDR3 reads CAYRGQGGEQYF. In DNA form, the CDR3 reads TGTGCCTACCGGGGACAGGGAGGCGAGCAGTACTTC.

This chain joins TRBV27 and TRBJ1-2; no clear D. CDR1 MNHEY and CDR2 SMNVEV come from the germline V gene (reference sequence). The germline V and J ends were trimmed by 2 bases and 4 bases, with 5 bases remaining between them. There are 12 residues in the CDR3. The CDR3, as DNA: TGTGCCAGCAGTTTACCGGGCTATGGCTACACCTTC. Its protein is CASSLPGYGYTF.

The CDR3 loop reads CSVGAYGYTF. In DNA form, the CDR3 reads TGCAGCGTTGGGGCTTATGGCTACACCTTC. The chain joins TRBV29-1 to TRBJ1-2; no definite D call. From germline, CDR1 is SQVTM and CDR2 ANQGSEA. The V end was cut by 4 bases, the J end by 5 bases, with 5 bases between. This CDR3 contains 10 residues.

J is TRBJ2-1 and V is TRBV7-8; TRBD2 aligns across 7 bases. V was pared by 1 base and J by 3 bases, with 6 bases of the junction left unmatched. CDR3 length: 16 amino acids. The germline V gene encodes CDR1 SGHVS and CDR2 FQNEAQ. CDR3 bases: TGTGCCAGCAGCTTAGTCGTTGGGACTATCTACAATGAGCAGTTCTTC. It encodes CASSLVVGTIYNEQFF.

The chain carries TRBV12-5 and TRBJ1-3; D is undetermined. The CDR3 is 12 amino acids. Germline V gives CDR1 LGHNT, CDR2 FRNRAP. Trimming took 0 bases from V and 8 from J, leaving 5 bases between them. In nucleotides, the CDR3 is TGTGCTAGTGGTTTGGTACTTGACACCATATATTTT. Protein product: CASGLVLDTIYF.

The genes are TRBV7-2 and TRBJ2-1; D is perhaps TRBD2 (6 bases). Germline CDR1 and CDR2: SGHTA and FQGNSA. The V gene lost 1 base and the J gene lost 6 bases, with 13 bases spanning the gap. This CDR3 spans 15 amino acids. Written as DNA, the CDR3 is TGTGCCAGCAGCTTAGAGCTAGCGATGGGCAATGAGCAGTTCTTC. This translates into CASSLELAMGNEQFF.

The CDR3 nucleotides are TGTGCCACGGGACAGGGGGCACGAGATACGCAGTATTTT. It specifies CATGQGARDTQYF. The V call is TRBV27, the J call TRBJ2-3, with 12 bases lining up with TRBD1. V trimming: 10 bases; J trimming: 5 bases; junction bases outside the gene matches: 4. This CDR3 is 13 amino acids long. Per the germline V gene, CDR1 is MNHEY and CDR2 is SMNVEV (reference sequence).

In its sample, this clone was seen once. This chain uses TRBV2 with TRBJ1-5, with 10 bases that match TRBD1. Germline V gene data show CDR1 as SNHLY and CDR2 as FYNNEI. After removal of 6 bases from V and 8 bases from J, the junction contained 4 bases not matched to a gene. The CDR3 runs to 13 residues. CDR3 loop: CASRTGGVKPQHF. The CDR3, as DNA: TGTGCCAGCAGGACAGGGGGCGTAAAGCCCCAGCATTTT.

J is TRBJ2-3 and V is TRBV12-5; 12 bases are a match to TRBD2. The CDR3 contains 18 residues. Germline lookup yields CDR1 LGHNT and CDR2 FRNRAP. Unmatched junction bases numbered 11, after V lost 6 bases and J lost 1 base. The CDR3 sequence: CASGPGLAGRVGTDTQYF. The DNA of the CDR3 is TGTGCTAGTGGCCCCGGACTAGCGGGGAGGGTAGGCACAGATACGCAGTATTTT.

The V call is TRBV18, the J call TRBJ2-3; 15 nucleotides line up with TRBD2. Per germline, CDR1 KGHSH and CDR2 LQKENI. The V segment lost 3 bases and the J segment 4 bases; nucleotides outside the gene matches: 14. The CDR3 has 20 residues. The CDR3 bases are TGTGCCAGCTCACCGGTCCGCTCGGGGACTAGCGGGAGGACCCCAGATACGCAGTATTTT. Amino acid sequence: CASSPVRSGTSGRTPDTQYF.

This rearrangement joins TRBV3-1 (or the pseudogene TRBV3-2) to TRBJ2-5; D perhaps matches TRBD1 (6 bases). V was trimmed by 8 bases and J by 3 bases, leaving 19 bases between them. The CDR3 is 15 amino acids. The germline V gene has CDR1 LGHDT and CDR2 YNNKEL (reference sequence). CDR3 sequence (DNA): TGTGCCAGCGGCAGAAACCCCAGGGGTGAAGAGACCCAGTACTTC. This codes for CASGRNPRGEETQYF.

The V and J genes are TRBV19 and TRBJ1-2; 9 bases are a match to TRBD1. The germline gives CDR1 LNHDA, CDR2 SQIVND (reference sequence). The CDR3 extends over 14 amino acids. J gave up 6 bases and V 5 bases, and 7 bases lay outside the gene matches. The CDR3 DNA follows: TGTGCCAGTAGTCCTACAGGGACAGGGCATGGCTACACCTTC. This gives the protein CASSPTGTGHGYTF.

This chain joins TRBV5-8 and TRBJ1-2; unclear D gene. Deletions cut 4 bases from V and 4 bases from J, with 11 bases between. The CDR3 extends over 13 amino acids. In germline, CDR1 is SGHTS, CDR2 YDEGEE. The CDR3 DNA reads as TGTGCCAGCAGCCCGGACTATCTCTATGGCTACACCTTC. Its protein is CASSPDYLYGYTF. The full variable domain, with the rest looked up from reference TRBV5-8 and TRBJ1-2, is EAGVTQSPTHLIKTRGQQATLRCSPISGHTSVYWYQQALGLGLQFLLWYDEGEERNRGNFPPRFSGRQFPNYSSELNVNALELEDSALYLCASSPDYLYGYTFGSGTRLTVV.